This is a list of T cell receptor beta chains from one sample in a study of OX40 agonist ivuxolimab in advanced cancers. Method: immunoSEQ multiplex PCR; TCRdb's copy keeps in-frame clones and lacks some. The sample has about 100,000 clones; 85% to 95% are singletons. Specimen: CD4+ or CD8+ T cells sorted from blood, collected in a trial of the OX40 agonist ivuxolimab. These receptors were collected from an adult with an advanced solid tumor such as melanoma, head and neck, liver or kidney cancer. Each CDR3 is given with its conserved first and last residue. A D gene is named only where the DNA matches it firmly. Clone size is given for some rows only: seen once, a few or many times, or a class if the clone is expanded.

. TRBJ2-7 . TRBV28 CASSLRQHYEQYF TGTGCCAGCAGTTTACGCCAGCACTACGAGCAGTACTTC
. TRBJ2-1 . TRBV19 CASSIGHEQFF TGTGCCAGTAGTATTGGACATGAGCAGTTCTTC
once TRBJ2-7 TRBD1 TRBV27 CASSFRGSPYEQYF TGTGCCAGCAGTTTCAGGGGGTCCCCCTACGAGCAGTACTTC
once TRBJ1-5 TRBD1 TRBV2 CASALTGQENQPQHF TGTGCCAGCGCCTTGACCGGACAGGAGAATCAGCCCCAGCATTTT
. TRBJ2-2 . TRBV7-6 CASSLEGGGTGELFF TGTGCCAGCAGCTTAGAGGGCGGCGGCACCGGGGAGCTGTTTTTT
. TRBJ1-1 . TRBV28 CASSLGQRTAFF TGTGCCAGCAGTTTGGGACAACGGACGGCTTTCTTT
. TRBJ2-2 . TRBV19 CAGKDREGTGELFF TGTGCCGGAAAGGACAGGGAGGGCACCGGGGAGCTGTTTTTT
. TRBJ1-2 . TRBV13 CASSYLTENYGYTF TGTGCCAGCAGCTACCTAACTGAGAACTATGGCTACACCTTC
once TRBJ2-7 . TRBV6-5 CASSYGPDDEQYF TGTGCCAGCAGTTACGGGCCCGACGACGAGCAGTACTTC
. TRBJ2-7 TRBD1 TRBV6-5 CASSRTGAHEQYF TGTGCCAGCAGCAGGACAGGAGCCCACGAGCAGTACTTC
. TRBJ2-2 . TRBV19 CASTPHDGFGELFF TGTGCCAGTACACCCCACGATGGCTTCGGGGAGCTGTTTTTT
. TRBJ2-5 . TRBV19 CATLDREGQETQYF TGTGCCACCTTGGACAGGGAGGGCCAAGAGACCCAGTACTTC
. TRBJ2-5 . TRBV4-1 CASSQKTRQGQETQYF TGCGCCAGCAGCCAAAAAACTAGGCAGGGCCAAGAGACCCAGTACTTC
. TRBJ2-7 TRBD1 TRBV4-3 CASSQGQGSGYEQYF TGCGCCAGCAGCCAAGGACAGGGATCCGGCTACGAGCAGTACTTC
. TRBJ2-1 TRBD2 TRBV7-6 CASSPSAGGGYNEQFF TGTGCCAGCAGCCCCTCCGCGGGGGGAGGTTACAATGAGCAGTTCTTC
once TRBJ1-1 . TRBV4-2 CASSLSPTGNTEAFF TGTGCCAGCAGCCTATCCCCTACAGGTAACACTGAAGCTTTCTTT
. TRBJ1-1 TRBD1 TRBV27 CASSPRQGGIEAFF TGTGCCAGCAGTCCGCGACAGGGAGGGATTGAAGCTTTCTTT
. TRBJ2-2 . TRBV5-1 CASTLSTGELFF TGCGCCAGCACCCTTAGCACCGGGGAGCTGTTTTTT
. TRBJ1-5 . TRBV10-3 CATRGSNQPQHF TGTGCCACCCGTGGTAGCAATCAGCCCCAGCATTTT
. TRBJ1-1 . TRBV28 CASRLTGNGLNTEAFF TGTGCCAGCAGGCTAACAGGGAACGGGCTGAACACTGAAGCTTTCTTT
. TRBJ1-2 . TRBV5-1 CASSLGSTYGYTF TGCGCCAGCAGCTTAGGCAGCACCTATGGCTACACCTTC
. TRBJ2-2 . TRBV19 CASRLGGYVVNTGELFF TGTGCCAGTAGATTAGGAGGGTATGTCGTGAACACCGGGGAGCTGTTTTTT
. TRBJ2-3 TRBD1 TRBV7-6 CASSAPGGISTDTQYF TGTGCCAGCAGCGCCCCAGGGGGCATTAGCACAGATACGCAGTATTTT
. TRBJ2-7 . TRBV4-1 CASSQTRGHLYEQYF TGCGCCAGCAGCCAGACCCGGGGACACCTCTACGAGCAGTACTTC
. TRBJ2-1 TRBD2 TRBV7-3 CASSLSGRARNEQFF TGTGCCAGCAGCTTAAGTGGGAGGGCACGGAATGAGCAGTTCTTC
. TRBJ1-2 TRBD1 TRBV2 CASTGQGDRYGYTF TGTGCCAGCACCGGACAGGGGGACCGCTATGGCTACACCTTC
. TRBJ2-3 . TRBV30 CAWSVPLVRLAWTDTQYF TGTGCCTGGAGTGTACCGCTCGTCCGTCTGGCGTGGACAGATACGCAGTATTTT
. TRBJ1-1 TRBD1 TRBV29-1 CSVETGTGATEAFF TGCAGCGTTGAGACCGGGACAGGGGCCACTGAAGCTTTCTTT
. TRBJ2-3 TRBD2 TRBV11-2 CASSRLAGSTDTQYF TGTGCCAGCAGCCGATTAGCGGGAAGCACAGATACGCAGTATTTT
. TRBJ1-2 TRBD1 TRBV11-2 CASSLGGTGNLGYTF TGTGCCAGCAGCTTAGGAGGGACAGGGAATTTGGGCTACACCTTC
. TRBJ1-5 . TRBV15 CATSRDERRGYSNQPQHF TGTGCCACCAGCAGAGATGAAAGAAGAGGGTATAGCAATCAGCCCCAGCATTTT
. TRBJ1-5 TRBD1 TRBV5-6 CASSYRGTNQPQHF TGTGCCAGCTCCTACAGGGGGACCAATCAGCCCCAGCATTTT
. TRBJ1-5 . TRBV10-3 CAISESGVQPQHF TGTGCCATCAGTGAGTCGGGGGTTCAGCCCCAGCATTTT
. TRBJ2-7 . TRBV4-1 CASSHVLALGEQYF TGCGCCAGCAGCCACGTTCTAGCCTTGGGTGAGCAGTACTTC
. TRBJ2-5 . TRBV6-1 CASSEVHYLTQETQYF TGTGCCAGCAGTGAAGTTCATTACTTAACCCAAGAGACCCAGTACTTC
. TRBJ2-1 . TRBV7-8 CASSLMDLNEQFF TGTGCCAGCAGCTTAATGGACCTGAATGAGCAGTTCTTC
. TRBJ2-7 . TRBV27 CASSSGGYEQYF TGTGCCAGCAGTTCCGGGGGCTACGAGCAGTACTTC
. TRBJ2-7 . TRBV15 CATSRSIISYEQYF TGTGCCACCAGCAGATCCATTATCTCCTACGAGCAGTACTTC
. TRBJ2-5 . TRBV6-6 CASSYTTAKETQYF TGTGCCAGCAGTTACACGACGGCGAAAGAGACCCAGTACTTC
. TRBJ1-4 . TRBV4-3 CASSQVQGSNEKLFF TGCGCCAGCAGCCAAGTACAGGGTTCCAATGAAAAACTGTTTTTT
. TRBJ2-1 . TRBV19 CASSIDGNEQFF TGTGCCAGTAGTATAGATGGGAATGAGCAGTTCTTC
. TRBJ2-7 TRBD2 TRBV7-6 CASSPGTSSYEQYF TGTGCCAGCAGCCCCGGGACTAGCAGCTACGAGCAGTACTTC
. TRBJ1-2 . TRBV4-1 CASSQVAAGNYGYTF TGCGCCAGCAGCCAAGTGGCAGCCGGTAACTATGGCTACACCTTC
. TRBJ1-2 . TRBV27 CASSYTTGAGGYTF TGTGCCAGCAGTTATACGACAGGTGCCGGTGGCTACACCTTC
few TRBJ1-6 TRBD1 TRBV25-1 CASNGQGDSPLHF TGTGCCAGCAATGGACAGGGAGATTCACCCCTCCACTTT
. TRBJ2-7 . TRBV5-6 CASSLGQIEQYF TGTGCCAGCAGCTTAGGACAGATCGAGCAGTACTTC
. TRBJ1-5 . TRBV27 CASSFRGGNQPQHF TGTGCCAGCAGTTTCAGGGGTGGCAATCAGCCCCAGCATTTT